This T cell receptor (beta chain) was found in a study of regulatory T cells in long-lasting Graves disease. General study points: Preferential use of TRBV28, TRBJ1-2 and TRBJ2-5 was seen in persistent disease. With a small sample size, accuracy may have been reduced.

The CDR3 runs 15 residues. The V and J ends lost 1 base and 1 base respectively, with 11 bases between them. Per germline, CDR1 SGHRS and CDR2 YFSETQ. Specified time point: persistent/refractory GD, antithyroid drugs over 5 years with positive TRAb. From PBMCs, RNA was extracted and then used to make the TCR library. In Xi'an, China, an endocrinology department was the source of patients. A volume of nine milliliters of peripheral blood was collected in EDTA tubes. At least ten counts were recorded for this clonotype. Its antigen remains unknown. For TCR beta, libraries came from iRepertoire HTBI primers and Arm-PCR of CDR3 regions. A single record per CDR3 protein comes from TCRdb applying MiXCR to the multiplex PCR reads. Of 400,000 to 500,000 distinct CDR3 sequences listed, roughly 21% were seen once; the top ten hold 6.5% to 9%.

The source was peripheral blood mononuclear cells (PBMCs), collected when the disease was refractory, from a patient treated with antithyroid drugs. The source is a female donor with Graves disease. The genes are TRBV5-1 and TRBJ1-1; D not certain. The CDR3 nucleotides read TGCGCCAGCAGCTTGACGGGCAGATCGAACACTGAAGCTTTCTTT. Its translation: CASSLTGRSNTEAFF.